This T cell receptor beta chain was obtained from a study of control samples from healthy donors and cancer patients. TCRdb keeps only in-frame clones here, not all; method: immunoSEQ multiplex PCR. This repertoire shows about 180,000 clones, roughly 94% found once; its top ten account for about 1.5%. This TCR came from a woman under 30 in good health. Sequences were obtained from blood.

In DNA form, the CDR3 reads TGCGCCAGCAGCCTGGGACTAGCGTCCGGGGAGCTGTTTTTT. Translated: CASSLGLASGELFF. This chain joins TRBV4-1 and TRBJ2-2, with 10 bases matching TRBD2. The CDR3 is made up of 14 amino acids. The germline gives CDR1 MGHRA, CDR2 YSYEKL. The trim removed 4 bases at V and 6 bases at J, leaving 2 bases unmatched.